This T cell receptor beta chain appears in the sequencing data of a study of T-cell reconstitution after alpha-beta-depleted transplantation in children. Germline-derived CDR1 and CDR2 are SGDLS and YYNGEE. The J segment lost 0 bases and the V segment lost 2 bases, leaving 3 bases of the junction unmatched. There are 15 residues in the CDR3. Remarks on this clonotype: What it binds is unknown.

The study, taken as a whole, reports: Most T-cell counts and diversity one year after the transplant came from T cells that were newly produced. Surviving recipient T cells and thymic progenitors accounted for the high day-60 TCRbeta diversity observed in some patients.

A library of TCRbeta sequences, prepared with unique molecular identifiers, was generated. TCRdb analysed the PCR reads with MiXCR anew, one entry per CDR3 protein. The sample includes hundreds of thousands of distinct CDR3 sequences, more than 20% of them seen just once. This chain joins TRBV9 and TRBJ2-5; 8 nucleotides line up with TRBD2. The sequence derives from a girl aged 2 to 10 with Fanconi anemia, due to receive a stem cell transplant. Sequencing used PBMCs, obtained before TCRalphabeta/CD19-depleted stem cell transplant. This CDR3 is CASSVTSADQETQYF. CDR3 bases: TGTGCCAGCAGCGTGACTAGCGCCGACCAAGAGACCCAGTACTTC.